This TCR beta chain comes out of a study of identical twins. Findings and limits, study-wide: Not following the same donors, the study drew its conclusions from cross-sectional statistical analysis. Invariant MAIT and iNKT cells could partly confound zero-insertion analyses.

A note on this clonotype: The antigen remains unidentified.

CDR1 and CDR2 (germline): SNHLY, FYNNEI. This CDR3 spans 13 amino acids. The germline V and J ends were trimmed by 2 bases and 6 bases, with 10 bases remaining between them. MiXCR, run by TCRdb on the 5' RACE reads, gives a single entry per CDR3 protein. The sample yields approximately 300,000 distinct CDR3 sequences, roughly 8.6% seen once. This sample was also put to use in a study of yellow fever vaccine responses in identical twins. In that study: Twins' T cell vaccine responses reportedly looked partly convergent, partly personalized.

The chain carries TRBV2 and TRBJ1-2, with D maybe TRBD1 (5 bases). The sample was CD8+ T cells sorted from blood. The clonotype originates from a woman under 30 in good health. The CDR3 spells CASSERGWDGYTF. DNA of the CDR3: TGTGCCAGCAGTGAACGGGGGTGGGATGGCTACACCTTC.